This TCR beta chain originates from a study of blood T cell repertoires in COVID-19. Study at large: Researchers got acute and convalescent COVID-19 samples from the United States, Italy and Spain.

This clone was picked up one time. Authors' processing steps: Quantification of nucleated cells was approximated via reference gene primer amplification. Clones were read by immunoSEQ multiplex PCR, and TCRdb kept only the in-frame ones, dropping some. The V and J calls and the clone size are those of that table, but D and trimming were determined from the DNA. Among about 76,000 clones listed, approximately 80% were seen once. Trimming pared 4 bases from V and 1 base from J, leaving 8 bases between. Germline V lookup: CDR1 SGHNT, CDR2 YYREEE (reference sequence). The CDR3 contains 13 residues. The source of this sequence is a woman aged 55-70 years with acute or convalescent COVID-19. The source material was peripheral blood. V gene TRBV5-4 combines with J gene TRBJ1-2, with D possibly being TRBD1 (6 bases). CDR3 bases: TGTGCCAGCAGCGCGGACAGTAACTATGGCTACACCTTC. Translated: CASSADSNYGYTF.